The clone carrying this T cell receptor beta chain has just a few counts. The antigen remains unidentified. The sample belongs to a study of response to subunit inactivated influenza vaccine. Notes on the study in general: Authors suggested each seasonal flu vaccination may recruit only limited numbers of new T cells.

Via MiXCR, TCRdb re-called the RT-PCR reads, giving one row per CDR3 protein. The repertoire includes some 800,000 distinct CDR3 sequences, less than 25% of them detected once, and about a tenth sits in the top ten. V lost 4 bases to trimming and J lost 1 base, with 15 bases between them. Germline V CDR1 and CDR2: SQVTM, ANQGSEA. This CDR3 contains 15 residues. The clonotype originates from a man aged 50 or older who received an inactivated influenza vaccine. This specimen consisted of PBMCs from blood, obtained more than 4 days after vaccination. This chain uses TRBV29-1 with TRBJ2-3; TRBD1 is a possible D gene (5 bases). The CDR3 DNA is TGCAGCGTTGCCGCCAGATCGACAGGCACAGATACGCAGTATTTT. Amino acid sequence: CSVAARSTGTDTQYF.